The 13 T cell receptor beta chains in this list originate from one sample, sequenced in a study of blood T cell repertoires in COVID-19. The repertoire was sequenced with immunoSEQ multiplex PCR; TCRdb's copy has only in-frame clones and lacks some. The table has about 260,000 clones, 85% to 90% seen once. The sample taken for sequencing was peripheral blood. The receptors here all came from a man aged 18 to 30 with active or convalescent COVID-19.

CDR3 nucleotides: TGTGCCAGCAGCTTGTATTTGAGCGGGGCCGTACCTACGCAGTATTTT. This codes for CASSLYLSGAVPTQYF. The chain employs TRBV5-6 and TRBJ2-3, with 7 bases fitting TRBD2. V lost 1 base, J lost 8 bases, and 13 bases stayed unmatched. Germline V lookup: CDR1 SGHDT, CDR2 YYEEEE. This CDR3 region has 16 residues.

This rearrangement joins TRBV10-3 to TRBJ1-6; TRBD1 might be the D (5 bases). The CDR3 has 12 amino acids. V lost 3 bases and J lost 11, with 8 bases in between. Looked up from germline, CDR1 is ENHRY and CDR2 is SYGVKD. Here the CDR3 DNA reads TGTGCCATCAGTGATTCGGGGGCACCCCTCCACTTT. Its protein product is CAISDSGAPLHF.

The chain has TRBV7-6 and TRBJ1-5; D not certain. Trimming pared 5 bases from V and 0 bases from J, leaving 14 bases between. CDR1 is SGHVS, CDR2 FNYEAQ, per germline. The CDR3 sequence is 16 residues long. The CDR3 DNA reads TGTGCCAGCAGCCCCACCCCACACCATAGCAATCAGCCCCAGCATTTT. It specifies CASSPTPHHSNQPQHF. The complete variable domain, with remaining parts taken from reference TRBV7-6 and TRBJ1-5, reads GAGVSQSPRYKVTKRGQDVALRCDPISGHVSLYWYRQALGQGPEFLTYFNYEAQQDKSGLPNDRFSAERPEGSISTLTIQRTEQRDSAMYRCASSPTPHHSNQPQHFGDGTRLSIL.

V usage is TRBV19 and J usage is TRBJ2-7, with D possibly TRBD2 on 5 matching bases. Trimming pared 8 bases from V and 2 bases from J, leaving 25 bases between. The CDR3 is 17 amino acids. Germline assignment: CDR1 LNHDA and CDR2 SQIVND (reference sequence). CDR3: CASGPYAVGARPYEQYF. In nucleotides, the CDR3 is TGTGCCAGTGGACCCTATGCAGTGGGAGCCCGGCCCTACGAGCAGTACTTC.

This chain links TRBV4-1 with TRBJ2-7; weak D call: TRBD1 (6 bases). This CDR3 is built from 17 residues. Germline CDR1 and CDR2: MGHRA and YSYEKL. Trimming took 0 bases from V and 4 from J, leaving 19 bases between them. The CDR3 reads CASSQDMDGQSPYEQYF. DNA of the CDR3: TGCGCCAGCAGCCAAGACATGGATGGACAGTCACCTTACGAGCAGTACTTC.

V is TRBV24-1 and J is TRBJ1-2, with 9 bases that match TRBD1. Germline trimming cut 4 bases from V and 2 bases from J; bases unmatched to any gene: 7. This CDR3 comprises 16 residues. Per germline, CDR1 KGHDR and CDR2 SFDVKD. Here the CDR3 reads CATSDSRTGDNYGYTF. The CDR3 DNA follows: TGTGCCACCAGTGACTCTAGGACAGGGGACAACTATGGCTACACCTTC.

The sample holds one count of this clone. The chain employs TRBV18 and TRBJ2-6; 8 bases are shared with TRBD1. The germline V gene encodes CDR1 KGHSH and CDR2 LQKENI. The CDR3 covers 17 residues. Trimming took 4 bases from V and 0 from J; bases not matched to a gene: 5. CDR3 sequence (DNA): TGTGCCAGCTCACTCGACAGGGGATCCTCTGGGGCCAACGTCCTGACTTTC. Encoded protein: CASSLDRGSSGANVLTF. The entire variable domain, with the rest obtained from reference TRBV18 and TRBJ2-6, is as follows: NAGVMQNPRHLVRRRGQEARLRCSPMKGHSHVYWYRQLPEEGLKFMVYLQKENIIDESGMPKERFSAEFPKEGPSILRIQQVVRGDSAAYFCASSLDRGSSGANVLTFGAGSRLTVL.

V usage is TRBV6-6 and J usage is TRBJ2-5, with D perhaps matching TRBD1 (6 bases). The germline gives CDR1 MNHNY, CDR2 SVGAGI (reference sequence). The CDR3 spans 15 residues. V was shortened by 1 base and J by 2 bases, with 11 bases between the two germline ends. The chain's CDR3 is CASSYFRGTQETQYF. The CDR3 nucleotides read TGTGCCAGCAGTTACTTCAGAGGGACACAAGAGACCCAGTACTTC.

Remarks on this clone: Being one base from a much bigger clone, this may be a read error. The chain carries TRBV7-3 and TRBJ2-2, with 8 bases fitting TRBD2. The CDR3 contains 13 residues. Per the germline V gene, CDR1 is SGHTA and CDR2 is FQGTGA. V shed 6 bases, J shed 4 bases, and the junction held 1 base outside the gene matches. The chain's CDR3 is CASSSGTTGELFF. As DNA, the CDR3 is TGTGCCAGCAGTAGCGGGACCACCGGGGAGCTGTTTTTT.

The chain employs TRBV5-1 and TRBJ2-3; TRBD1 might be the D (6 bases). V lost 0 bases and J lost 0, with 17 bases in between. The CDR3 totals 18 residues. Germline CDR1 and CDR2: SGHRS and YFSETQ. The chain's CDR3 is CASSLAGRGQTSTDTQYF. The CDR3 nucleotides are TGCGCCAGCAGCTTGGCCGGTCGTGGACAGACTAGCACAGATACGCAGTATTTT.

V usage is TRBV5-1 and J usage is TRBJ2-3; the D is unclear. V was trimmed by 4 bases and J by 4 bases, leaving 4 bases between them. Germline V gene data show CDR1 as SGHRS and CDR2 as YFSETQ. This CDR3 has 11 amino acids. In DNA form, the CDR3 reads TGCGCCAGCAGCCTGTCAGATACGCAGTATTTT. Translation gives CASSLSDTQYF.

This sequence joins TRBV4-1 and TRBJ2-5; the D gene is possibly TRBD2 (6 bases). The V end lost 1 base, the J end lost 2 bases, and 11 bases lay between the germline ends. The CDR3 contains 15 residues. Germline V lookup: CDR1 MGHRA, CDR2 YSYEKL. The CDR3 is CASSQGWDSQETQYF. CDR3 in DNA: TGCGCCAGCAGCCAAGGGTGGGACTCTCAAGAGACCCAGTACTTC.

The chain links TRBV28 to TRBJ2-7; no reliable D call. The germline gives CDR1 MDHEN, CDR2 SYDVKM. The CDR3 sequence is 16 residues long. Between the trimmed V and J ends, which lost 3 bases and 2 bases, there was a span of 17 bases. CDR3 DNA sequence: TGTGCCAGCAGTTTCTCCTTACCTCAGCTAGCCTACGAGCAGTACTTC. It translates to CASSFSLPQLAYEQYF.